The clone carrying this T cell receptor (beta chain) appeared once. The data stem from a study of tumor and adjacent non-tumor tissue in lung cancer. The library came from three nested PCR rounds adapted from ARM-PCR protocols. In TCRdb, the multiplex PCR reads were re-called with MiXCR into one record per CDR3 protein. Of 80,000 to 100,000 distinct CDR3 sequences in the sample, 80% were seen once. This sample's RNA came from whole unsorted tissue. Distant lung tissue was collected more than 3 cm away from the tumor edge. The V end lost 7 bases, the J end lost 7 bases, and 16 bases lay between the germline ends. CDR1 and CDR2 (germline): SQVTM, ANQGSEA. The CDR3 runs 12 residues.

The receptor was isolated from a man aged 60 to 75 with small cell lung cancer. What was sequenced was distant non-tumor lung tissue. The chain uses TRBV29-1 and TRBJ1-2; D is unclear. The CDR3 here is CSARDDEVGYTF. DNA of the CDR3: TGCAGCGCCCGAGACGATGAGGTTGGCTACACCTTC.